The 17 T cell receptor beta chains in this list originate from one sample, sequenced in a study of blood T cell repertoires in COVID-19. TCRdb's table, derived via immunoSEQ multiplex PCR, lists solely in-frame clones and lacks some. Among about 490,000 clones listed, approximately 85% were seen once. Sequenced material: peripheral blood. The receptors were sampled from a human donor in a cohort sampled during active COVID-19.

The CDR3 protein is CASSRKNTGTGNGYTF. The CDR3 DNA is TGTGCCAGCAGCCGTAAAAATACCGGGACAGGGAATGGCTACACCTTC. The chain employs TRBV3-1 (or the pseudogene TRBV3-2) and TRBJ1-2, with 9 bases fitting TRBD1. The CDR3 totals 16 residues. Per germline, CDR1 LGHDT and CDR2 YNNKEL (reference sequence). V shed 4 bases, J shed 6 bases, and the junction held 12 bases outside the gene matches.

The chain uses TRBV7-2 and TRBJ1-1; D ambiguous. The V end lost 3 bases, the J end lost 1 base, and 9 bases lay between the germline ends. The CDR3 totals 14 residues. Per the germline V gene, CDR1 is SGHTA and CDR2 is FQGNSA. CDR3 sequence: CASSFQAGNTEAFF. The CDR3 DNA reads TGTGCCAGCAGCTTTCAAGCAGGGAACACTGAAGCTTTCTTT.

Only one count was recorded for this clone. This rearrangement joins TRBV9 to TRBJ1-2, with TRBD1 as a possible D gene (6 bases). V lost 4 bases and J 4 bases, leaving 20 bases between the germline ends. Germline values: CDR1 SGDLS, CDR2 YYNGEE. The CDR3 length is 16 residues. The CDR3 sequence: CASSTGQPTSPYGYTF. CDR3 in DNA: TGTGCCAGCAGCACCGGACAGCCAACCTCCCCCTATGGCTACACCTTC.

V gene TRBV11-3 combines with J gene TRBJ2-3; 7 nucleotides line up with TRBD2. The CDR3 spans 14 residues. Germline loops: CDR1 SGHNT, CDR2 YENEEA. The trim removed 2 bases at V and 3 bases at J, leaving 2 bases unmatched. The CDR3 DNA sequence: TGTGCCAGCAGCTTACGGGAGGTAACAGATACGCAGTATTTT. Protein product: CASSLREVTDTQYF.

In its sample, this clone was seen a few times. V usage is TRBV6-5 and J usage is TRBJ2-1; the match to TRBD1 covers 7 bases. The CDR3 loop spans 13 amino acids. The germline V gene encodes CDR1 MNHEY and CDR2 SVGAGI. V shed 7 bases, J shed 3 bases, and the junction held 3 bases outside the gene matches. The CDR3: CASNRDSYNEQFF. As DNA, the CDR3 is TGTGCCAGCAACAGGGACAGCTACAATGAGCAGTTCTTC.

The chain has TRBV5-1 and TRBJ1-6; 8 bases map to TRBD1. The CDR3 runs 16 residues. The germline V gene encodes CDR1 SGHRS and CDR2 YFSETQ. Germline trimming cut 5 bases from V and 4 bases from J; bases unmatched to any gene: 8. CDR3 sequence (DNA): TGCGCCAGCAGTTTTGACGGGACAGGATATAATTCACCCCTCCACTTT. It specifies CASSFDGTGYNSPLHF. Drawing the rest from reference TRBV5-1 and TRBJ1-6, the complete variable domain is KAGVTQTPRYLIKTRGQQVTLSCSPISGHRSVSWYQQTPGQGLQFLFEYFSETQRNKGNFPGRFSGRQFSNSRSEMNVSTLELGDSALYLCASSFDGTGYNSPLHFGNGTRLTVT.

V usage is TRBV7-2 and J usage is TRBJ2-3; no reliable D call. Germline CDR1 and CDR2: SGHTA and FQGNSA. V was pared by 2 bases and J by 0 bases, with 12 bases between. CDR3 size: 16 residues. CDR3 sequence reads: CASSLSAARSTDTQYF. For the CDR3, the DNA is TGTGCCAGCAGCTTATCAGCCGCCAGGAGCACAGATACGCAGTATTTT.

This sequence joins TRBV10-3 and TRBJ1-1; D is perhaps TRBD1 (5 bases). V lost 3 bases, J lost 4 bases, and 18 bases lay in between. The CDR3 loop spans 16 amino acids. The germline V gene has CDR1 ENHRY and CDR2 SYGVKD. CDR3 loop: CAISDQREGRSTEAFF. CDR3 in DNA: TGTGCCATCAGTGACCAAAGGGAGGGGCGCAGCACTGAAGCTTTCTTT.

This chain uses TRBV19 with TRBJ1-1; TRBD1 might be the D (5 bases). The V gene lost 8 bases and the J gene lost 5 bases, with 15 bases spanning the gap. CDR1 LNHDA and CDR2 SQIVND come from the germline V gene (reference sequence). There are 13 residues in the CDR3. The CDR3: CASGAGLGTEAFF. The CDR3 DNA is TGTGCCAGTGGGGCCGGGCTTGGTACTGAAGCTTTCTTT.

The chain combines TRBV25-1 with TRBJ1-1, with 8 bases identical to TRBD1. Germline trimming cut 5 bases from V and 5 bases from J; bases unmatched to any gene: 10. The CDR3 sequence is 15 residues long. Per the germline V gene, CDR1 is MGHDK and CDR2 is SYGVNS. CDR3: CASSPIQGARTEAFF. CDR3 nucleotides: TGTGCCAGCAGTCCGATCCAGGGGGCGCGGACTGAAGCTTTCTTT.

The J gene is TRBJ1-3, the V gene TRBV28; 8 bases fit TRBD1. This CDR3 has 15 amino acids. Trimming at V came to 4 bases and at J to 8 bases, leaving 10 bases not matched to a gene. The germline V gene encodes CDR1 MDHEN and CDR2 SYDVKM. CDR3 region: CASSYRGSLGDTIYF. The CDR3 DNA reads TGTGCCAGCAGTTACAGGGGGTCGCTGGGTGACACCATATATTTT.

The CDR3 region is CASSHPSDDEQFF. The CDR3 nucleotides are TGTGCCAGCAGCCATCCTAGCGACGATGAGCAGTTCTTC. V is TRBV3-1 (or the pseudogene TRBV3-2) and J is TRBJ2-1, with D perhaps TRBD2 (6 bases). This CDR3 contains 13 residues. Trimming took 3 bases from V and 8 from J, leaving 11 bases between them. From germline, CDR1 is LGHDT and CDR2 YNNKEL (reference sequence).

CDR3 in DNA: TGTGCCAGCAGCTTGGTTGGGGGCCGGGAGCAGTACTTC. It translates to CASSLVGGREQYF. The chain is built from TRBV5-6 and TRBJ2-7; D possibly corresponds to TRBD1 (6 bases). This CDR3 is 13 amino acids long. Germline V gene data show CDR1 as SGHDT and CDR2 as YYEEEE. The V gene lost 0 bases and the J gene lost 7 bases, with 11 bases spanning the gap.

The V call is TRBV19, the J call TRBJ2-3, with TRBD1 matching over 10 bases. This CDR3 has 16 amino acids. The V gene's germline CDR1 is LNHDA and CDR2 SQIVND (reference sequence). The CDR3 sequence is CATSWDAGQGSDTQYF. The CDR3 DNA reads TGTGCTACCAGCTGGGATGCGGGACAGGGGTCAGATACGCAGTATTTT.

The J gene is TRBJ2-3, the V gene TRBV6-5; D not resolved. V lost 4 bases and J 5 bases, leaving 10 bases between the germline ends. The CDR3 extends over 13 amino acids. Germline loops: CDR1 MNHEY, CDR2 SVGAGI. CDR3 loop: CASSLGPRDTQYF. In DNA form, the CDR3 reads TGTGCCAGCAGTTTGGGCCCGAGAGATACGCAGTATTTT.

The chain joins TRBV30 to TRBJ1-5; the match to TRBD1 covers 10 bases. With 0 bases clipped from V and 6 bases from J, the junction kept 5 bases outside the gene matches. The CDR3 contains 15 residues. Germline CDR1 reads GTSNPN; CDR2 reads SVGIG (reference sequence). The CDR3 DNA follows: TGTGCCTGGAGTGTAGATGGGACAGGGGTTCAGCCCCAGCATTTT. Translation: CAWSVDGTGVQPQHF.

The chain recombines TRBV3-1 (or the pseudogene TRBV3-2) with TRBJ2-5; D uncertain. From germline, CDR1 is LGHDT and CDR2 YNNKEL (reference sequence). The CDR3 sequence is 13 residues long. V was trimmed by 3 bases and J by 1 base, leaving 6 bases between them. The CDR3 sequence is CASSQSSQETQYF. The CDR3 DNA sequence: TGTGCCAGCAGCCAGTCTAGCCAAGAGACCCAGTACTTC.